These 9 T cell receptor beta chains were all obtained from the same sample, sequenced in a study of control samples from healthy donors and cancer patients. Clones were sequenced by immunoSEQ multiplex PCR, and TCRdb holds only the in-frame ones, with some missing. The top ten hold about 2.5% of the sample, which has 97,000 or so clones, roughly nine tenths seen once. Sequencing input: blood. These receptors were collected from a young woman in good health.

V is TRBV7-8 and J is TRBJ1-6, with a tentative D call TRBD1 (6 bases). CDR1 and CDR2 (germline): SGHVS, FQNEAQ. The germline V and J ends were trimmed by 3 bases and 10 bases, with 13 bases remaining between them. The CDR3 totals 14 residues. CDR3 DNA: TGTGCCAGCAGCTTGACAGGAGCAAGGTCACCCCTCCACTTT. Translated: CASSLTGARSPLHF.

The rearrangement links TRBV4-1 to TRBJ1-1; perhaps TRBD1 as D (6 bases). Looked up from germline, CDR1 is MGHRA and CDR2 is YSYEKL. Trimming cost V 1 base and J 0 bases, with 21 bases left between them. The CDR3 has 19 residues. The CDR3 DNA is TGCGCCAGCAGCCAAGGGGCCCAGGGAGGGGGTTTGGTGAACACTGAAGCTTTCTTT. This translates into CASSQGAQGGGLVNTEAFF.

The chain carries TRBV20-1 and TRBJ2-7; D unresolved. Per the germline V gene, CDR1 is DFQATT and CDR2 is SNEGSKA (reference sequence). Trimming shortened V by 3 bases and J by 1 base, and 10 bases separated the two germline ends. This CDR3 spans 13 amino acids. The CDR3 reads CSASPRASYEQYF. In nucleotides, the CDR3 is TGCAGTGCTAGTCCAAGGGCTTCCTACGAGCAGTACTTC.

The chain combines TRBV7-8 with TRBJ2-7; possibly TRBD2 for D (6 bases). Germline V CDR1 and CDR2: SGHVS, FQNEAQ. The CDR3 extends over 13 amino acids. V dropped 5 bases and J dropped 3 bases, with 11 bases sitting between them. The CDR3 is CASSLGLNYEQYF. CDR3 sequence (DNA): TGTGCCAGCAGCCTGGGACTGAACTACGAGCAGTACTTC.

This chain joins TRBV27 and TRBJ2-3; D unclear. Deletions cut 3 bases from V and 2 bases from J, with 9 bases between. CDR3 size: 14 residues. CDR1 is MNHEY and CDR2 is SMNVEV in the germline V gene (reference sequence). Written as DNA, the CDR3 is TGTGCCAGCAGTTTTCGACCGACCACAGATACGCAGTATTTT. This sequence encodes CASSFRPTTDTQYF.

The chain couples TRBV3-1 (or the pseudogene TRBV3-2) to TRBJ2-7; D is undetermined. The CDR3 is 14 residues long. Trimming left V 6 bases short and J 2 bases short, with 14 bases between. From germline, CDR1 is LGHDT and CDR2 YNNKEL (reference sequence). CDR3 DNA: TGTGCCAGCAGTCTTACAGCCTTAACCTACGAGCAGTACTTC. Protein product: CASSLTALTYEQYF.

The CDR3 DNA is TGTGCCAGCAGATTGGGCACTTCTGGAAACACCATATATTTT. Translated, it gives CASRLGTSGNTIYF. The V call is TRBV7-2, the J call TRBJ1-3; no clear D gene. CDR3 length: 14 amino acids. CDR1 and CDR2 from the germline V gene are SGHTA and FQGNSA. V was shortened by 6 bases and J by 1 base, with 10 bases between the two germline ends.

The chain couples TRBV12-3 or TRBV12-4 to TRBJ2-1, with 8 nucleotides matching TRBD2. The ends lost 4 bases at V and 8 bases at J; junction bases unmatched: 4. The CDR3 has 13 residues. CDR3 DNA sequence: TGTGCCAGCAGTTGGACTAGCATCTATGAGCAGTTCTTC. This gives the protein CASSWTSIYEQFF.

The V and J genes are TRBV29-1 and TRBJ2-3, with no clear D. This CDR3 is built from 14 residues. Germline CDR1 SQVTM, CDR2 ANQGSEA. The V end lost 3 bases, the J end lost 3 bases, and 13 bases lay between the germline ends. The CDR3 region is CSVEVIPATDTQYF. CDR3 nucleotides: TGCAGCGTTGAGGTCATCCCGGCGACAGATACGCAGTATTTT.